These 18 T cell receptor beta chains were all obtained from the same sample, sequenced in a study of CD8 T cells in ankylosing spondylitis. TCRdb used MiXCR to reprocess the 5' RACE reads, holding one entry per CDR3 protein. The sample yields around 130,000 distinct CDR3 sequences, about 6.4% seen once. Sequencing input: blood, either unsorted or a sorted T cell fraction (not recorded which). Receptor source: a male donor with ankylosing spondylitis or in good health (not recorded which).

The rearrangement uses TRBV20-1 and TRBJ2-3; D uncertain. Trimming shortened V by 1 base and J by 3 bases, and 11 bases separated the two germline ends. The CDR3 consists of 14 residues. Germline V gives CDR1 DFQATT, CDR2 SNEGSKA (reference sequence). The CDR3 DNA sequence: TGCAGTGCTAGAGCACGCGGTGATACAGATACGCAGTATTTT. Translation gives CSARARGDTDTQYF.

This clonotype was seen a few times. The chain uses TRBV28 and TRBJ1-4, with D maybe TRBD1 (6 bases). CDR1 is MDHEN and CDR2 is SYDVKM in the germline V gene. V was clipped by 4 bases and J by 0 bases, with 15 bases between them. This CDR3 is 17 amino acids long. The CDR3 here is CASSSPGASTTNEKLFF. The CDR3 DNA reads TGTGCCAGCAGTTCCCCGGGGGCGAGTACAACTAATGAAAAACTGTTTTTT.

In this sample, this clonotype turned up many times. This sequence joins TRBV12-3 or TRBV12-4 and TRBJ2-7; tentatively, D is TRBD2 (6 bases). The CDR3 is made up of 14 amino acids. V was shortened by 5 bases and J by 2 bases, with 13 bases between the two germline ends. For the CDR3, the DNA is TGTGCCAGCAGTCCAGGGACTGGGACCTACGAGCAGTACTTC. Protein product: CASSPGTGTYEQYF.

This clonotype was seen many times. This chain joins TRBV12-3 or TRBV12-4 and TRBJ1-2; possible D gene TRBD1, 5 bases. CDR3 length: 13 amino acids. Trimming removed 3 bases from V and 8 bases from J, with 13 bases in between. CDR3 nucleotides: TGTGCCAGCAGTTTGGGAGCAGGGTCCGGCTACACCTTC. Residues: CASSLGAGSGYTF.

This clonotype was counted only a few times. The chain employs TRBV20-1 and TRBJ1-5, with TRBD1 matching over 8 bases. From germline, CDR1 is DFQATT and CDR2 SNEGSKA (reference sequence). This CDR3 comprises 15 residues. V shed 7 bases and J 6 bases; nucleotides not matched to a gene: 14. The CDR3 nucleotides read TGCAGTGTTTCACGTGGTCAGGGGGCGTTTCAGCCCCAGCATTTT. This sequence encodes CSVSRGQGAFQPQHF.

There are many counts of this clonotype. V and J are TRBV3-1 and TRBJ2-3, with D tentatively TRBD2 (5 bases). The germline CDR1 and CDR2 sequences are LGHDT and YNNKEL (reference sequence). V lost 5 bases and J lost 2, with 11 bases in between. CDR3 length: 14 amino acids. The CDR3 DNA reads as TGTGCCAGCAGCACCCCGGGGTCCACAGATACGCAGTATTTT. Protein sequence: CASSTPGSTDTQYF.

The rearrangement uses TRBV28 and TRBJ1-1; a weak D match, TRBD1 (6 bases). The CDR3 is made up of 13 amino acids. Trimming shortened V by 6 bases and J by 1 base, and 9 bases separated the two germline ends. Germline loops: CDR1 MDHEN, CDR2 SYDVKM. The chain's CDR3 is CASRLGQNTEAFF. The DNA of the CDR3 is TGTGCCAGCAGGCTGGGACAGAACACTGAAGCTTTCTTT.

This clonotype was counted at least ten times. This rearrangement joins TRBV9 to TRBJ1-2, with unresolved D. The germline V and J ends were trimmed by 3 bases and 5 bases, with 17 bases remaining between them. CDR3 length: 15 residues. Germline V gene sequence: CDR1 SGDLS, CDR2 YYNGEE. The CDR3 loop reads CASSARPLSQYGYTF. Written as DNA, the CDR3 is TGTGCCAGCAGCGCCCGGCCTTTAAGTCAATATGGCTACACCTTC.

This clonotype was recorded at least ten times. The chain recombines TRBV15 with TRBJ2-7; 8 bases map to TRBD1. V lost 5 bases and J lost 5; bases outside the gene matches: 11. The CDR3 loop spans 15 amino acids. The V gene's germline CDR1 is LNHNV and CDR2 YYDKDF (reference sequence). CDR3 region: CATSEQTGDLHEQYF. The CDR3, as DNA: TGTGCCACCAGCGAACAGACAGGGGATCTCCACGAGCAGTACTTC.

This clonotype was counted ten times or more. The chain joins TRBV7-2 to TRBJ2-2, with TRBD2 identical over 10 bases. CDR3 length equals 17 residues. V lost 2 bases, J lost 7 bases, and 10 bases stayed unmatched. Germline CDR1 is SGHTA and CDR2 is FQGNSA. In DNA, the CDR3 is TGTGCCAGCAGCTTATCGGGGCTAGCGGGAGTTGGCGGGGAGCTGTTTTTT. Translating it yields CASSLSGLAGVGGELFF.

The rearrangement joins TRBV28 to TRBJ2-7; 8 bases are a match to TRBD2. The germline V gene has CDR1 MDHEN and CDR2 SYDVKM. CDR3 length equals 16 residues. V shed 6 bases, J shed 7 bases, and the junction held 17 bases outside the gene matches. Written as DNA, the CDR3 is TGTGCCAGCAGCCAGACCCTGGGACTAGGAGGATGGGAGCAGTACTTC. Protein sequence: CASSQTLGLGGWEQYF. Variable domain in full (rest from reference TRBV28 and TRBJ2-7): DVKVTQSSRYLVKRTGEKVFLECVQDMDHENMFWYRQDPGLGLRLIYFSYDVKMKEKGDIPEGYSVSREKKERFSLILESASTNQTSMYLCASSQTLGLGGWEQYFGPGTRLTVT.

This clonotype showed up many times. V gene TRBV27 combines with J gene TRBJ2-7, with D perhaps TRBD1 (6 bases). Germline CDR1 reads MNHEY; CDR2 reads SMNVEV (reference sequence). With 2 bases removed from V and 4 bases from J, the gap between germline ends came to 15 bases. This CDR3 comprises 15 residues. CDR3: CASSLVTGSSYEQYF. As DNA, the CDR3 is TGTGCCAGCAGTTTAGTCACAGGGTCTTCTTACGAGCAGTACTTC.

This clonotype was seen ten or more times. The rearrangement links TRBV5-1 to TRBJ2-4; tentatively, D is TRBD1 (5 bases). The CDR3 has 15 residues. Trimming left V 2 bases short and J 5 bases short, with 14 bases between. CDR1 is SGHRS and CDR2 is YFSETQ in the germline V gene. The CDR3, as DNA: TGCGCCAGCAGCTTAACGGCAGGGAACGAAAACATTCAGTACTTC. Translated, it gives CASSLTAGNENIQYF.

This clonotype was seen ten or more times. The chain is built from TRBV6-4 and TRBJ2-3, with 8 bases identical to TRBD2. The CDR3 spans 16 residues. Trimming removed 0 bases from V and 4 bases from J; junction bases left unmatched: 6. CDR1 and CDR2 from the germline V gene are MRHNA and SNTAGT. CDR3 loop: CASSDSAGGAADTQYF. The CDR3 DNA reads TGTGCCAGCAGTGACTCTGCCGGGGGGGCTGCAGATACGCAGTATTTT.

In its sample, this clonotype was seen many times. The chain combines TRBV20-1 with TRBJ2-3, with 7 nucleotides matching TRBD2. Trimming cost V 6 bases and J 2 bases; bases outside gene matches: 5. CDR3 length: 13 amino acids. Germline-derived CDR1 and CDR2 are DFQATT and SNEGSKA (reference sequence). CDR3 sequence reads: CSAKRDYTDTQYF. CDR3 DNA sequence: TGCAGTGCAAAGCGGGATTACACAGATACGCAGTATTTT.

Note on this clonotype: This may be a read error, as it is one base from a much larger clone. The chain links TRBV28 to TRBJ2-1; the D is unclear. The CDR3 extends over 14 amino acids. CDR1 is MDHEN, CDR2 SYDVKM, per germline. CDR3 in DNA: TGTGCCAGCACCCTTTCTGACTCCTACAAAGAGCAGTTCTTC. This translates into CASTLSDSYKEQFF.

This clonotype has a count of ten or more. V gene TRBV7-2 combines with J gene TRBJ2-7; D is ambiguous. CDR1 and CDR2 (germline): SGHTA, FQGNSA. The CDR3 runs to 12 residues. V dropped 5 bases and J dropped 4 bases, with 9 bases sitting between them. The CDR3: CASSHGFYEQYF. CDR3 DNA sequence: TGTGCCAGCAGCCACGGGTTTTACGAGCAGTACTTC.

The chain combines TRBV6-5 with TRBJ1-5; possible D gene TRBD1, 6 bases. This CDR3 is built from 13 residues. Germline-derived CDR1 and CDR2 are MNHEY and SVGAGI. The ends were cut back, 2 bases at V and 15 bases at J, with 17 bases in the middle. In nucleotides, the CDR3 is TGTGCCAGCAGTTACGGGGGGGGCAGCGGGTGGCATTTT. Encoded protein: CASSYGGGSGWHF.